Following are 10 T cell receptor beta chains from one sample sequenced in a study of identical twins (dated by TCRdb to about 2016). The method behind the library was 5' RACE. Instrument used: Illumina HiSeq 2000. Using fastp at Q25 and MiXCR, TCRdb reprocessed the public reads and kept productive beta chains. Identical CDR3 protein sequences are pooled into one entry, listed with their most common genes and DNA. The sample includes hundreds of thousands of distinct CDR3 sequences, with around 5.7% observed a single time. The ten largest clones add up to roughly 1.8% of the sample. Sequencing was carried out using naive T cells sorted from blood. The intended sense of this specimen's cell subset or site label: cells isolated with a human naive T-cell isolation kit. These receptors were taken from a young man in good health.

This clonotype was counted between two and nine times. The CDR3 sequence: CASSQTMNTEAFF. The CDR3 region has the DNA TGCGCCAGCAGCCAAACGATGAACACTGAAGCTTTCTTT. The chain has TRBV4-1 and TRBJ1-1; unclear D gene. V was clipped by 2 bases and J by 0 bases, with 4 bases between them. The CDR3 is made up of 13 amino acids. The germline gives CDR1 MGHRA, CDR2 YSYEKL.

This clonotype was seen many times. The chain couples TRBV6-2 or TRBV6-3 to TRBJ2-7; TRBD2 matches 10 bases. Germline CDR1 and CDR2: MNHEY and SVGEGT. The CDR3 is 12 residues long. J gave up 9 bases and V 5 bases, and 4 bases lay outside the gene matches. The chain's CDR3 is CASSPSGRGQYV. As DNA, the CDR3 is TGTGCCAGCAGTCCTAGCGGGAGAGGGCAGTACGTC.

This clonotype came up many times. V gene TRBV7-8 combines with J gene TRBJ2-3, with TRBD1 matching 8 bases. The CDR3 has 16 amino acids. The germline gives CDR1 SGHVS, CDR2 FQNEAQ. V lost 0 bases and J lost 1; bases outside the gene matches: 3. The CDR3 region is CASSLALDRGTDTQYF. In DNA form, the CDR3 reads TGTGCCAGCAGCTTAGCGTTGGACAGGGGCACAGATACGCAGTATTTT.

This clonotype was observed at least ten times. The rearrangement uses TRBV12-3 or TRBV12-4 and TRBJ1-6; D is undetermined. Trimming stripped 5 bases from V and 9 bases from J, with 11 bases between. The CDR3 spans 13 residues. CDR3 residues: CASSAEVGSPLHF. As DNA, the CDR3 is TGTGCCAGCAGTGCCGAGGTGGGTTCACCCCTCCACTTT.

This clonotype appeared a few times. The J gene is TRBJ2-3, the V gene TRBV6-2 or TRBV6-3; the match to TRBD2 covers 8 bases. Germline V gene data show CDR1 as MNHEY and CDR2 as SVGEGT. V lost 6 bases to trimming and J lost 1 base; unmatched junction nucleotides: 6. This CDR3 spans 15 amino acids. The CDR3 DNA sequence: TGTGCCAGCAGGGAGGGACTAGGGGGCACAGATACGCAGTATTTT. As protein: CASREGLGGTDTQYF.

This clonotype has just a few counts. An end of the junction differs from the germline gene, which may be a read error. V usage is TRBV7-8 and J usage is TRBJ2-7; D is tentatively TRBD1 or TRBD2 (6 bases each). Germline values: CDR1 SGHVS, CDR2 FQNEAQ. The CDR3 totals 12 residues. The CDR3 DNA reads as TGTGCCAGCAGCTTAGTCGGGGGCCAGAAGCACTTC. This sequence encodes CASSLVGGQKHF.

This clonotype was counted many times. V gene TRBV4-3 combines with J gene TRBJ2-7; D might be TRBD1 or TRBD2, each matching 5 bases. Trimming left V 0 bases short and J 0 bases short, with 6 bases between. From germline, CDR1 is LGHNA and CDR2 YSLEER. The CDR3 is made up of 14 amino acids. CDR3 residues: CASSQEGTSYEQYF. CDR3 nucleotides: TGCGCCAGCAGCCAAGAAGGGACCTCCTACGAGCAGTACTTC.

This clonotype was counted many times. The rearrangement links TRBV5-1 to TRBJ2-5; tentative D call: TRBD2 (5 bases). The germline V and J ends were trimmed by 3 bases and 4 bases, with 19 bases remaining between them. The CDR3 spans 16 residues. Germline V gene data show CDR1 as SGHRS and CDR2 as YFSETQ. The CDR3, as DNA: TGCGCCAGCAGCTCCCGACGGGCTATAGGGAGAGAGACCCAGTACTTC. It encodes CASSSRRAIGRETQYF. Variable domain in full (rest from reference TRBV5-1 and TRBJ2-5): KAGVTQTPRYLIKTRGQQVTLSCSPISGHRSVSWYQQTPGQGLQFLFEYFSETQRNKGNFPGRFSGRQFSNSRSEMNVSTLELGDSALYLCASSSRRAIGRETQYFGPGTRLLVL.

At least ten counts were recorded for this clonotype. The J gene is TRBJ2-3, the V gene TRBV28, with a tentative D call TRBD2 (7 bases). Germline assignment: CDR1 MDHEN and CDR2 SYDVKM. The CDR3 extends over 15 amino acids. Trimming stripped 8 bases from V and 1 base from J, with 16 bases between. The chain's CDR3 is CASGYREGGTDTQYF. The CDR3, as DNA: TGTGCCAGCGGATACAGGGAGGGGGGCACAGATACGCAGTATTTT.

This clonotype was picked up a small number of times. J is TRBJ2-3 and V is TRBV12-3 or TRBV12-4; 10 bases match TRBD2. The CDR3 contains 15 residues. J gave up 3 bases and V 5 bases, and 5 bases lay outside the gene matches. CDR3 DNA: TGTGCCAGCAGTGTCGGTAGCGGGAGGACAGATACGCAGTATTTT. Translation: CASSVGSGRTDTQYF.